The source of this T cell receptor (beta chain) is a study of cytomegalovirus exposure and HLA in healthy donors. Overall study findings and caveats: Association of a missense DCLRE1C variant with TCR beta V- and J-gene trimming was reported in a later analysis.

The study ran its PCR with 60 Vbeta and 13 Jbeta primers. Sequenced by immunoSEQ multiplex PCR; TCRdb stores in-frame clones only, minus some. The data hold approximately 100,000 clones, with around three quarters observed a single time. As for this clone: Its antigen is as yet unknown.

The sequenced sample consisted of PBMCs. The source of this sequence is a boy between 10 and 17 years old in good health and CMV-seronegative.

The CDR3 DNA follows: TGTGCCACCTTCCCCAGGGGGCTGTACGAGCAGTACTTC. It specifies CATFPRGLYEQYF. The chain is built from TRBV28 and TRBJ2-7; 8 bases are shared with TRBD1. The V gene end was trimmed by 10 bases and the J gene end by 4 bases; junction bases not matched to a gene: 9. Germline lookup yields CDR1 MDHEN and CDR2 SYDVKM. CDR3 length: 13 residues.